This T cell receptor (beta chain) was sequenced during a study of blood T cell repertoires in COVID-19. The count of this clone is one. Generated by immunoSEQ multiplex PCR, the TCRdb table keeps only in-frame clones and is missing some. This table has a few hundred thousand clones, about 87% appearing once. Germline loops: CDR1 KGHSH, CDR2 LQKENI. The CDR3 runs 14 residues. The V and J ends lost 0 bases and 5 bases respectively, with 10 bases between them. This chain connects TRBV18 to TRBJ1-1; no definite D call. What was sequenced was peripheral blood. This TCR was sampled from a woman aged 45-65 years with COVID-19, enrolled during active disease. CDR3 coding DNA: TGTGCCAGCTCACCACCGGCAGGCCGTACTGAAGCTTTCTTT. Amino acids: CASSPPAGRTEAFF.